This T cell receptor beta chain was recovered during a study of blood T cell repertoires in COVID-19. About the research overall: Some COVID-19 samples were acute and others convalescent; all came from the United States, Italy and Spain. In each case, the material was cDNA or gDNA derived from T cells, B-cell-depleted T cells, or PBMCs.

The CDR3 covers 15 residues. V dropped 3 bases and J dropped 0 bases, with 8 bases sitting between them. Germline V CDR1 and CDR2: MDHEN, SYDVKM. This clone was seen a single time. Per the original data handling: Cell counts per sample came from amplifying reference gene primers. Some clones are missing from TCRdb's copy, which holds only in-frame ones; the method was immunoSEQ multiplex PCR. That table is the source of V, J and clone size, and D and trimming were worked out from the DNA. The data show 11,000 to 15,000 clones, 65% to 85% seen once. The rearrangement links TRBV28 to TRBJ2-2; no clear D. Material for sequencing was peripheral blood. The receptor was isolated from a man over 45 with active COVID-19. DNA of the CDR3: TGTGCCAGCAGTTTCTTGGCCGCGAACACCGGGGAGCTGTTTTTT. Its protein is CASSFLAANTGELFF.